A single sample is the source of the 21 T cell receptor beta chains below, sequenced in a study of cytomegalovirus exposure and HLA in healthy donors. The primer mix had 60 Vbeta and 13 Jbeta primers. Profiling relied on immunoSEQ multiplex PCR, and the TCRdb table lists in-frame clones only, not all of them. The table shows approximately 100,000 clones, with roughly four fifths occurring only once. Specimen: PBMCs. Source of these receptors: a male donor in good health and CMV-seropositive.

The chain combines TRBV5-4 with TRBJ2-1, with a weak D call TRBD1 (7 bases). The CDR3 spans 13 residues. Germline V gene sequence: CDR1 SGHNT, CDR2 YYREEE (reference sequence). Trimming removed 0 bases at V and 9 bases at J, with 10 bases between. The CDR3 protein is CASSLDRGGEQFF. For the CDR3, the DNA is TGTGCCAGCAGCTTGGACAGGGGAGGTGAGCAGTTCTTC.

The chain couples TRBV4-2 to TRBJ2-5; tentatively, D is TRBD2 (6 bases). V was trimmed by 0 bases and J by 4 bases, leaving 12 bases between them. CDR3 length equals 15 residues. The germline gives CDR1 LGHNA, CDR2 YNFKEQ. The chain's CDR3 is CASSQDAWGGETQYF. In DNA form, the CDR3 reads TGTGCCAGCAGCCAAGATGCCTGGGGAGGAGAGACCCAGTACTTC.

V is TRBV27 and J is TRBJ1-6, with D unclear. CDR3 length: 13 residues. CDR1 and CDR2 from the germline V gene are MNHEY and SMNVEV (reference sequence). V lost 7 bases and J lost 8, with 12 bases in between. The CDR3, as DNA: TGTGCCAGCATGAGGCAGAGGGATTCACCCCTCCACTTT. Its protein is CASMRQRDSPLHF.

The CDR3 sequence is CASSILSSSYEQYF. Here the CDR3 DNA reads TGTGCCAGTAGTATACTCTCCAGCTCCTACGAGCAGTACTTC. V gene TRBV19 combines with J gene TRBJ2-7; the D is unclear. The V and J ends lost 2 bases and 0 bases respectively, with 8 bases between them. The CDR3 runs to 14 residues. Germline loops: CDR1 LNHDA, CDR2 SQIVND (reference sequence).

This chain joins TRBV6-1 and TRBJ1-5, with 9 bases fitting TRBD1. The V gene's germline CDR1 is MNHNS and CDR2 SASEGT. The V gene end was trimmed by 1 base and the J gene end by 11 bases; junction bases not matched to a gene: 3. The CDR3 extends over 13 amino acids. In DNA form, the CDR3 reads TGTGCCAGCAGTGAAGTCGGGACAGGGACCCAGCATTTT. It encodes CASSEVGTGTQHF.

V is TRBV19 and J is TRBJ1-2, with 7 bases identical to TRBD1. The CDR3 covers 15 residues. The germline gives CDR1 LNHDA, CDR2 SQIVND (reference sequence). V trimming: 11 bases; J trimming: 5 bases; junction bases outside the gene matches: 17. CDR3 in DNA: TGTGCCTCTGGCGTGGGACAGCCGTCGTCTTATGGCTACACCTTC. Translated, it gives CASGVGQPSSYGYTF.

The chain carries TRBV19 and TRBJ2-3; 10 bases match TRBD1. The CDR3 runs 14 residues. The germline CDR1 and CDR2 sequences are LNHDA and SQIVND (reference sequence). The V gene end was trimmed by 5 bases and the J gene end by 1 base; junction bases not matched to a gene: 0. As DNA, the CDR3 is TGTGCCAGTAGTGGGACAGGGGGCACAGATACGCAGTATTTT. This sequence encodes CASSGTGGTDTQYF.

The chain carries TRBV7-9 and TRBJ1-1; 9 nucleotides align to TRBD1. Per the germline V gene, CDR1 is SEHNR and CDR2 is FQNEAQ (reference sequence). Trimming cost V 1 base and J 5 bases; bases outside gene matches: 2. The CDR3 is 14 amino acids. The CDR3 DNA sequence: TGTGCCAGCAGCTTAGGGGACAGGGTGACTGAAGCTTTCTTT. Translated, it gives CASSLGDRVTEAFF.

This chain's CDR3 is CASSKNHRADSPLHF. CDR3 in DNA: TGTGCCAGCAGTAAAAATCACCGAGCGGATTCACCCCTCCACTTT. V usage is TRBV2 and J usage is TRBJ1-6; D gene uncertain. The CDR3 totals 15 residues. Trimming removed 5 bases from V and 8 bases from J, with 16 bases in between. Germline CDR1 SNHLY, CDR2 FYNNEI.

This clone has a handful of counts. This chain joins TRBV7-2 and TRBJ1-3, with D unclear. V gave up 8 bases and J gave up 15 bases, with 29 bases separating them. The CDR3 sequence is 15 residues long. Germline loops: CDR1 SGHTA, CDR2 FQGNSA. DNA for the CDR3: TGTGCCAGCTCTCGGGGATCGGGCGGAGCTCGGGCTAGATATTTT. Amino acid sequence: CASSRGSGGARARYF.

V is TRBV5-1 and J is TRBJ1-4; D gene uncertain. Trimming shortened V by 4 bases and J by 3 bases, and 16 bases separated the two germline ends. The CDR3 totals 16 residues. The germline V gene has CDR1 SGHRS and CDR2 YFSETQ. CDR3 sequence (DNA): TGCGCCAGCAGCCTCAATTCGGGGTCCTCTAATGAAAAACTGTTTTTT. Translation: CASSLNSGSSNEKLFF.

With regard to this clone: Other DNA sequences in the sample encode the same CDR3. V usage is TRBV5-1 and J usage is TRBJ2-5; D gene uncertain. Germline-derived CDR1 and CDR2 are SGHRS and YFSETQ. The CDR3 is made up of 12 amino acids. V was clipped by 4 bases and J by 0 bases, with 4 bases between them. CDR3 in DNA: TGCGCCAGCAGCCCCAACCAAGAGACCCAGTACTTC. Its protein product is CASSPNQETQYF.

V gene TRBV11-3 combines with J gene TRBJ2-2; the D is unclear. The CDR3 contains 13 residues. Trimming took off 0 bases at V and 5 bases at J, with 4 bases between the two ends. From germline, CDR1 is SGHNT and CDR2 YENEEA. CDR3 residues: CASSLDETGELFF. CDR3 in DNA: TGTGCCAGCAGCTTAGATGAGACCGGGGAGCTGTTTTTT.

For this clone: The junction and the germline gene differ at one end; a read error may be behind it. The V gene is TRBV7-7, the J gene TRBJ2-5, with 9 nucleotides matching TRBD2. Per the germline V gene, CDR1 is SSHAT and CDR2 is FNYEAQ (reference sequence). The CDR3 contains 16 residues. CDR3 amino acids: CASSLVSSGAQETQYF. As DNA, the CDR3 is TGTGCTAGCAGCTTAGTATCTAGCGGGGCCCAAGAGACCCAGTACTTC.

This chain uses TRBV18 with TRBJ1-1, with TRBD1 matching over 7 bases. The J segment lost 8 bases and the V segment lost 3 bases, leaving 6 bases of the junction unmatched. Germline CDR1 and CDR2: KGHSH and LQKENI. This CDR3 has 13 residues. The CDR3 nucleotides read TGTGCCAGCTCACCCGACAGGGTTAGCGAAGCTTTCTTT. Translation gives CASSPDRVSEAFF.

The chain links TRBV5-6 to TRBJ2-3; the match to TRBD2 covers 9 bases. The CDR3 sequence is 16 residues long. V was pared by 4 bases and J by 2 bases, with 8 bases of the junction left unmatched. Germline V CDR1 and CDR2: SGHDT, YYEEEE. CDR3 sequence (DNA): TGTGCCAGCAGCCCCCTGGGCGGGGGGGCCACAGATACGCAGTATTTT. Protein sequence: CASSPLGGGATDTQYF. Based on the CDR3 plus reference TRBV5-6 and TRBJ2-3, the full variable domain is DAGVTQSPTHLIKTRGQQVTLRCSPKSGHDTVSWYQQALGQGPQFIFQYYEEEERQRGNFPDRFSGHQFPNYSSELNVNALLLGDSALYLCASSPLGGGATDTQYFGPGTRLTVL.

The chain recombines TRBV6-1 with TRBJ1-1; tentative D call: TRBD1 (5 bases). Deletions cut 8 bases from V and 5 bases from J, with 21 bases between. This CDR3 is built from 15 residues. Germline V gene data show CDR1 as MNHNS and CDR2 as SASEGT. CDR3 sequence (DNA): TGTGCCAGCTCTTTTGGGGGGACTGGGGGGACTGAAGCTTTCTTT. Residues: CASSFGGTGGTEAFF.

This clone was picked up a small number of times. The gene calls are TRBV9 and TRBJ1-2; D is ambiguous. CDR1 and CDR2 (germline): SGDLS, YYNGEE. Trimming cost V 4 bases and J 10 bases, with 14 bases left between them. The CDR3 has 12 residues. The CDR3 region has the DNA TGTGCCAGCAGCCCCTCCGGGAGGGACTACACCTTC. Its translation is CASSPSGRDYTF.

The V gene is TRBV7-8, the J gene TRBJ1-5; D is perhaps TRBD1 (6 bases). Germline V lookup: CDR1 SGHVS, CDR2 FQNEAQ. V was trimmed by 1 base and J by 0 bases, leaving 7 bases between them. The CDR3 runs to 15 residues. CDR3 sequence (DNA): TGTGCCAGCAGCTTAGGGACAGATAGCAATCAGCCCCAGCATTTT. Its protein product is CASSLGTDSNQPQHF. The full variable domain, with the rest looked up from reference TRBV7-8 and TRBJ1-5, is GAGVSQSPRYKVAKRGQDVALRCDPISGHVSLFWYQQALGQGPEFLTYFQNEAQLDKSGLPSDRFFAERPEGSVSTLKIQRTQQEDSAVYLCASSLGTDSNQPQHFGDGTRLSIL.

CDR3 sequence: CASNGRTSGGETQYF. CDR3 bases: TGTGCCAGCAATGGAAGGACTAGCGGGGGAGAGACCCAGTACTTC. The V call is TRBV2, the J call TRBJ2-5, with TRBD2 identical over 13 bases. CDR3 length equals 15 residues. Per the germline V gene, CDR1 is SNHLY and CDR2 is FYNNEI. V shed 7 bases and J 4 bases; nucleotides not matched to a gene: 6.

CDR3 coding DNA: TGCGCCAGCAGCCAAGATGCAGGGGCAAATCAGCCCCAGCATTTT. Its protein product is CASSQDAGANQPQHF. The chain uses TRBV4-3 and TRBJ1-5; D may be TRBD1 (6 bases). In germline, CDR1 is LGHNA, CDR2 YSLEER. Deletions cut 0 bases from V and 4 bases from J, with 10 bases between. The CDR3 is 15 amino acids.